Listed here are 2 T cell receptor beta chains from one sample, sequenced in a study of blood T cell repertoires in COVID-19 (dated by TCRdb to 2019 to 2021). Preparation of the library involved the immunoSEQ multiplex PCR assay. TCRdb took this table from immuneACCESS and kept in-frame rearrangements with V and J called. Such tables lack part of the clones; where checked against another copy, unresolved V genes explain under half of the gap, and the rest is unexplained. For this sample the table gives under 200,000 clones, of which 70% to 80% were detected only once. Roughly 8.4% of the sample is taken by the ten largest. The material sequenced was peripheral blood. These receptors came from a man in his fifties or sixties with acute or convalescent COVID-19.

CDR3 amino acids: CSKRFQETQYF. In DNA form, the CDR3 reads TGCAGCAAGCGTTTCCAAGAGACCCAGTACTTC. This chain uses TRBV29-1 with TRBJ2-5; D is ambiguous. Trimming pared 8 bases from V and 1 base from J, leaving 8 bases between. This CDR3 contains 11 residues. Germline V CDR1 and CDR2: SQVTM, ANQGSEA.

The chain carries TRBV5-6 and TRBJ2-1; 7 bases are shared with TRBD1. The CDR3 is made up of 14 amino acids. Germline CDR1 is SGHDT and CDR2 is YYEEEE. With V trimmed by 4 bases and J by 6 bases, 7 bases remained unmatched. The CDR3 DNA reads TGTGCCAGCAGCCTAGGGACAGTAAGCAATGAGCAGTTCTTC. Translation: CASSLGTVSNEQFF.